Sequencing of this T cell receptor beta chain was carried out in a study of control samples from healthy donors and cancer patients. Germline CDR1 and CDR2: SGHRS and YFSETQ. The CDR3 has 15 residues. The ends were cut back, 1 base at V and 5 bases at J, with 15 bases in the middle. Sequencing was performed with immunoSEQ multiplex PCR; in TCRdb, only in-frame clones are kept and a portion is missing. This sample yields fewer than 200,000 clones, of which about 93% are seen a single time; around 1.6% belongs to the top ten. The chain carries TRBV5-1 and TRBJ2-5, with D perhaps given as TRBD1 or TRBD2 (6 bases each). The TCR originated in a man younger than 35 in good health. Sequences were obtained from blood. The CDR3 sequence: CASSLRGALYETQYF. CDR3 bases: TGCGCCAGCAGCTTGAGGGGGGCCCTTTATGAGACCCAGTACTTC.